This TCR beta chain came from a study of T cells in localized non-small cell lung cancer. Study-level findings and limits: Among blood samples, higher T cell density accompanied longer overall survival. Uninvolved adjacent lung showed peak T cell clonality, exceeding tumor. For the top 100 tumor clones, a median about 50 also appeared in adjacent lung.

Some clones are missing from TCRdb's copy, which holds only in-frame ones; the method was immunoSEQ multiplex PCR. The data hold tens of thousands of clones, with almost 90% observed a single time. V dropped 1 base and J dropped 0 bases, with 10 bases sitting between them. CDR3 length equals 15 residues. Looked up from germline, CDR1 is LNHDA and CDR2 is SQIVND (reference sequence). Of note for this clone: Its antigen is currently unknown.

The chain is built from TRBV19 and TRBJ2-7; perhaps TRBD2 as D (6 bases). Here the sequenced sample was peripheral blood, taken before any cancer treatment. This TCR derives from a man aged 35 to 69 with stage I lung adenocarcinoma. DNA of the CDR3: TGTGCCAGTAGTATAGTGCAGGGAGGCTCCTACGAGCAGTACTTC. Amino acid sequence: CASSIVQGGSYEQYF.